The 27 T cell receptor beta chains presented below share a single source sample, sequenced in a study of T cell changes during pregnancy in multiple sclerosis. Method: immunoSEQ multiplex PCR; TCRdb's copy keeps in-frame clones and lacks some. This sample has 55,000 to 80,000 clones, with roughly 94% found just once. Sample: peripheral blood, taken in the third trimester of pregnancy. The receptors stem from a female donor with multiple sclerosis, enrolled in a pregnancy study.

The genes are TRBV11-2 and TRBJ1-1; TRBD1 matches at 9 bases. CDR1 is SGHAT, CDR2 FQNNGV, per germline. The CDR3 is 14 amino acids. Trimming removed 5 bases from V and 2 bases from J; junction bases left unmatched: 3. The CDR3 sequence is CASSRDRANTEAFF. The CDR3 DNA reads TGTGCCAGCAGCCGGGACAGGGCTAACACTGAAGCTTTCTTT.

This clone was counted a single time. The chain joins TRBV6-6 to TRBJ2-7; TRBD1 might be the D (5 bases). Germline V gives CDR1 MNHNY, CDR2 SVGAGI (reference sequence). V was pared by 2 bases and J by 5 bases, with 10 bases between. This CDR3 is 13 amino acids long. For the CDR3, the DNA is TGTGCCAGCAGTTACAGGGGATTCGACGAGCAGTACTTC. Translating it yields CASSYRGFDEQYF.

For the CDR3, the DNA is TGTGCCAGCAGCTTAGGTGGTGGGGGGAGTCCCTACGAGCAGTACTTC. As protein: CASSLGGGGSPYEQYF. The rearrangement links TRBV7-8 to TRBJ2-5; maybe TRBD2 (6 bases). The end of the DNA is better explained by TRBJ2-7, so the J call may be wrong. The CDR3 totals 16 residues. Per germline, CDR1 SGHVS and CDR2 FQNEAQ.

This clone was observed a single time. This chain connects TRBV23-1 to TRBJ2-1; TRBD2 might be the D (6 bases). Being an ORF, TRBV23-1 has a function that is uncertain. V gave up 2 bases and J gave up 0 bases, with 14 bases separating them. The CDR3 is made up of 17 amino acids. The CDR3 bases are TGCGCCAGCAGTCAAGGTGGAGGAGGGACCTCCTACAATGAGCAGTTCTTC. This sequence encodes CASSQGGGGTSYNEQFF.

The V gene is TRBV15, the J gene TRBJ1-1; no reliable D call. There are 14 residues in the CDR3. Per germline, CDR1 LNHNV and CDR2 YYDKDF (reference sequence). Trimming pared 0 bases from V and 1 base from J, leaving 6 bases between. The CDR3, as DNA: TGTGCCACCAGCAGAGAACCAGGGAACACTGAAGCTTTCTTT. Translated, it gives CATSREPGNTEAFF.

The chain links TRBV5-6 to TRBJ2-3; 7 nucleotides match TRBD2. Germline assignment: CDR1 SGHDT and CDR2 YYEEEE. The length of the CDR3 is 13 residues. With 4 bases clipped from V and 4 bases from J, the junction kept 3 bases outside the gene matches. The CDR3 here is CASSTGRSDTQYF. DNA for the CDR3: TGTGCCAGCAGCACCGGGAGGTCAGATACGCAGTATTTT.

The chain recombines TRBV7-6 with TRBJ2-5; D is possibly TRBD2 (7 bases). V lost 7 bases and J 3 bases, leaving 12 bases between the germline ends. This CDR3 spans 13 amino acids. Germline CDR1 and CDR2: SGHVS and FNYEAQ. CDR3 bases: TGTGCCAGCATTCGGGGGGCCGAAGAGACCCAGTACTTC. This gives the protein CASIRGAEETQYF.

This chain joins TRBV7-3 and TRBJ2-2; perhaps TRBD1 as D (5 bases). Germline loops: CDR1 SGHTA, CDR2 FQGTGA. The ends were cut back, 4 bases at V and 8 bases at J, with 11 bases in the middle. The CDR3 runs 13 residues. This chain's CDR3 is CASSWGGVGELFF. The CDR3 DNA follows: TGTGCCAGCAGCTGGGGCGGAGTGGGGGAGCTGTTTTTT.

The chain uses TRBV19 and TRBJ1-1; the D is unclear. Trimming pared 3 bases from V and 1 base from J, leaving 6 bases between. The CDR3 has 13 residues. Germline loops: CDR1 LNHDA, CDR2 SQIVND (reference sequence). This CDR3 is CASSITENTEAFF. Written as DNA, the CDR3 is TGTGCCAGTAGTATCACAGAGAACACTGAAGCTTTCTTT.

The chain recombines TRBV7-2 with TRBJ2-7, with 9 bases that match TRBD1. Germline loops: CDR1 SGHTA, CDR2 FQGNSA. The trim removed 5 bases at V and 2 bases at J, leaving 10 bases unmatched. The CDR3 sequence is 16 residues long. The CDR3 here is CASSAPGTGRPYEQYF. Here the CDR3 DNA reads TGTGCCAGCAGCGCCCCCGGGACAGGGAGGCCCTACGAGCAGTACTTC.

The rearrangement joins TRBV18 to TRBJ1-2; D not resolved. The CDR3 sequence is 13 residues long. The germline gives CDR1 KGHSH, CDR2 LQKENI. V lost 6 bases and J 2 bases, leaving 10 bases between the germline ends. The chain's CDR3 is CASSPTVNYGYTF. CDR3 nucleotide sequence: TGTGCCAGCTCCCCGACTGTCAACTATGGCTACACCTTC.

CDR3 sequence: CASTPRGVGEQYF. In DNA, the CDR3 is TGTGCCAGCACCCCTCGGGGGGTGGGCGAGCAGTACTTC. The V gene is TRBV11-2, the J gene TRBJ2-7; the match to TRBD2 covers 7 bases. The V and J ends lost 7 bases and 6 bases, in that order; junction bases with no gene match: 9. In germline, CDR1 is SGHAT, CDR2 FQNNGV. CDR3 length: 13 amino acids.

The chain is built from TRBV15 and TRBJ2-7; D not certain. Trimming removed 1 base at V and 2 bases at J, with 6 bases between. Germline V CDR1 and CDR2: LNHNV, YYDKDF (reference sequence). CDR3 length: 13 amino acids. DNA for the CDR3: TGTGCCACCAGCAGAGCGGTAACCTACGAGCAGTACTTC. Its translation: CATSRAVTYEQYF.

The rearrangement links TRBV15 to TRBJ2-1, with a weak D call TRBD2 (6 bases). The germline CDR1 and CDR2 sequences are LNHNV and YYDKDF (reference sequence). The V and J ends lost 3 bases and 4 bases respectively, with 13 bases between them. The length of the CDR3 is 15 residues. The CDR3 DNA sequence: TGTGCCACCAGCAGGGGGGGTTCTACTTACAATGAGCAGTTCTTC. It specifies CATSRGGSTYNEQFF.

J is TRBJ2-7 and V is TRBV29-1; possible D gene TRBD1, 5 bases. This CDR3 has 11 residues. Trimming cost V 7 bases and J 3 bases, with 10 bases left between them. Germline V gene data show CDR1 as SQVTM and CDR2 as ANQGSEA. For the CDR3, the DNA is TGCAGCGGTGGACACAACTACGAGCAGTACTTC. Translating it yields CSGGHNYEQYF.

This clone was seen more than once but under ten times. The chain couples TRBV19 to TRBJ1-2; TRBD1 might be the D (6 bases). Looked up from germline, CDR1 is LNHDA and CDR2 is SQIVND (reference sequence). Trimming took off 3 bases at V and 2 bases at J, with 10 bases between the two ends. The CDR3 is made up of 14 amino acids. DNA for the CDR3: TGTGCCAGTAGTATGATCGGACAGAACTATGGCTACACCTTC. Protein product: CASSMIGQNYGYTF.

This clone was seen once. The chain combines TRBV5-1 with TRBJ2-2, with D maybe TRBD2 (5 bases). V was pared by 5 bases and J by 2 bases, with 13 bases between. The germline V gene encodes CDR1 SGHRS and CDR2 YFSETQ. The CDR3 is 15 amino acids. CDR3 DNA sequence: TGCGCCAGCAGGGGCGGGTCCTTTAACACCGGGGAGCTGTTTTTT. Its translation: CASRGGSFNTGELFF.

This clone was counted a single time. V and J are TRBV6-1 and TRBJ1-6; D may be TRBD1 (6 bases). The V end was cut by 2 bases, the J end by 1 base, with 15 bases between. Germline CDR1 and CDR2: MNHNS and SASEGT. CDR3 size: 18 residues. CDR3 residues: CASSEWVAGVSYNSPLHF. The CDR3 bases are TGTGCCAGCAGTGAATGGGTGGCAGGGGTGTCCTATAATTCACCCCTCCACTTT.

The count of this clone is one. In DNA, the CDR3 is TGTGCCAGCAGCTTTTCGGGACAGGGTCAGGAGCAGTTCTTC. Encoded protein: CASSFSGQGQEQFF. The chain is built from TRBV7-3 and TRBJ2-1, with TRBD1 identical over 9 bases. CDR1 is SGHTA, CDR2 FQGTGA, per germline. CDR3 length: 14 residues. Unmatched junction bases numbered 7, after V lost 3 bases and J lost 10 bases.

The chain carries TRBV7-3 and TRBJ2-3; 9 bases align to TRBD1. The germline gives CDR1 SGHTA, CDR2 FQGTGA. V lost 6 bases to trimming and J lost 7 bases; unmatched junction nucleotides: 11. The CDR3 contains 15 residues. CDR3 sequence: CASRDQGQGGHTQYF. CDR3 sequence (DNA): TGTGCCAGCAGAGACCAGGGACAGGGAGGACATACGCAGTATTTT.

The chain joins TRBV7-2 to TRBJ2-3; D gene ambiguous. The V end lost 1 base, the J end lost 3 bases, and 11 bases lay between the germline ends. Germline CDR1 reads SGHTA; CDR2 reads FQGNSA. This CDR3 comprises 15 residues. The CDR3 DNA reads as TGTGCCAGCAGCTTAGGAGGCCAGCCTACAGATACGCAGTATTTT. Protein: CASSLGGQPTDTQYF.

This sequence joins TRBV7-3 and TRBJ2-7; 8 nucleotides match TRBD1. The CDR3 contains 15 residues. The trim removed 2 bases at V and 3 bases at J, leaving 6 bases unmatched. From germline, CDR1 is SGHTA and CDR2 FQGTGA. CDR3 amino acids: CASSLGQGEVYEQYF. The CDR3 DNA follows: TGTGCCAGCAGCTTAGGACAGGGAGAAGTCTACGAGCAGTACTTC.

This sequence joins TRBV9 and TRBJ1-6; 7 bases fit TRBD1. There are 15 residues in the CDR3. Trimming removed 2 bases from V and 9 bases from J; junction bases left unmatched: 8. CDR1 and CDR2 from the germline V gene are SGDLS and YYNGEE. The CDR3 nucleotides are TGTGCCAGCAGCGTGAGGACAGGTACTCTTTCACCCCTCCACTTT. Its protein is CASSVRTGTLSPLHF. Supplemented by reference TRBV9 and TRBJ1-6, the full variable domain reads DSGVTQTPKHLITATGQRVTLRCSPRSGDLSVYWYQQSLDQGLQFLIQYYNGEERAKGNILERFSAQQFPDLHSELNLSSLELGDSALYFCASSVRTGTLSPLHFGNGTRLTVT.

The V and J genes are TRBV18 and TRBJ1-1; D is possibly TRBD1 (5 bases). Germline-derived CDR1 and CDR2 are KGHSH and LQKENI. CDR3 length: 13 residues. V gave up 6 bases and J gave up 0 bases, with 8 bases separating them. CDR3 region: CASSTGVNTEAFF. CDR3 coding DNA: TGTGCCAGCTCTACGGGGGTGAACACTGAAGCTTTCTTT.

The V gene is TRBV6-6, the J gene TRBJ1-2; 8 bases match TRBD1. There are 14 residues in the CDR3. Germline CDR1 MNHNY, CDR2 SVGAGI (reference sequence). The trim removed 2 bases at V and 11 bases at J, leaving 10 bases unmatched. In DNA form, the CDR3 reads TGTGCCAGCAGTTACAGTCCAGGGGGCCAGGGGTACACCTTC. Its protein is CASSYSPGGQGYTF.

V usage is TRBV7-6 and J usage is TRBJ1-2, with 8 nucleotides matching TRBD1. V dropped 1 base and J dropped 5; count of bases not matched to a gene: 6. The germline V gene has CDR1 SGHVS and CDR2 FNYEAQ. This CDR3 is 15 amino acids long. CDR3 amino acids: CASSLVQGGGYGYTF. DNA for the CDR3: TGTGCCAGCAGCTTAGTACAGGGGGGAGGTTATGGCTACACCTTC.

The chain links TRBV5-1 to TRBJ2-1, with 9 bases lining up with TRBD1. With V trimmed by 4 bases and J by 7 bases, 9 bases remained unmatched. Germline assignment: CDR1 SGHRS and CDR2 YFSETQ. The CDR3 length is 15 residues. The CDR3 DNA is TGCGCCAGCAGCCAAGAACAGGGGGCCTGGAATGAGCAGTTCTTC. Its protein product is CASSQEQGAWNEQFF.